The text below deals with one T cell receptor beta chain. Its antigen is still unknown. Within one base of it there is no much larger clone, and no base qualities were kept. The junction shows trimming of 2 bases on V and 2 bases on J, and the gene matches do not reach 3 bases of it. The CDR3, cysteine through phenylalanine, is 16 amino acids long. Of the read, only the CDR3 DNA is kept; its 48 bases are in frame from base 1. From the germline V gene, CDR1 is SGHTA and CDR2 is FQGNSA. CD8 naive samples were obtained by positive selection for CCR7 among CD45RO-negative cells, yielding a CD45RA+CCR7+ population from which TemRA cells were excluded. The donors were healthy, HIV-negative adults with no recently reported acute infections or vaccinations. All donors were Caucasian adults living in Nashville, Tennessee, USA. Blood was obtained by leukapheresis, after which PBMCs were separated by Ficoll-Histopaque density gradient centrifugation and cryopreserved in liquid nitrogen vapor phase. Analytical flow cytometry was used to check the purity and quantity of each magnetically sorted T cell population. From each sorted fraction, genomic DNA was isolated and quantified by UV absorbance on a Nanodrop 2000c.

Using the deep immunoSEQ assay, multiplex PCR amplified TCR CDR3 regions from genomic DNA. For each cell subset, the extracted genomic DNA was distributed evenly across all wells of several immunoSEQ 96-well plates, and each plate served as one replicate. For sorted subsets, approximately 200 ng of genomic DNA, equivalent to tens of thousands of T cell genomes, went into each replicate PCR. Purified libraries were quantified with a Qubit 3.0 fluorometer, sized on a Bioanalyzer 2100, and re-quantified with the KAPA Library Quantification kit. A separate single-read 150-cycle Illumina NextSeq 550 flow cell was used to sequence each immunoSEQ 96-well plate. Per the original workflow: Because only junctional sequences without quality scores were contained in the immunoSEQ output, filtering matching that applied to full-length reads could not be performed. Sequences were annotated with PyIR, a Python wrapper for IgBLAST v1.9, and V/J genes and CDR3 were assigned using IMGT germline references. Reads with weak V/J assignments (E-value above 1e-6), missing CDR3, stop codons, out-of-frame junctions, or ambiguous translated residues were removed. V3J clonotypes were defined by identical inferred V gene, J gene, and CDR3 amino acid sequence. Percentage overlap between repertoires was computed as shared unique clonotypes divided by the size of the smaller repertoire. Three approaches were used to assess repertoire richness: RTK rarefaction, the Chao1 estimator, and Recon v2.1 estimates of unobserved clonotypes. Generation probabilities were computed with OLGA for all TCRbeta clonotypes obtained by the gDNA method from a few donors. The source is immuneACCESS, and TCRdb retained only in-frame sequences with V and J called. Part of the clones is not carried over; for the studies checked, unresolved V genes explain less than half of this, and the remainder is unexplained. V, J and clone size were drawn from that table, and D and trimming were deduced from the DNA. The sample table shows hundreds of thousands of clones, and roughly 98% are seen once. The ten largest account for 0.3% of the sample.

This specimen comes from a study of shared clonotypes between healthy human individuals (dated by TCRdb to between 2020 and 2021). With regard to the full study: A few men and a couple of women, aged 18 to 49 years, made up the cohort. Libraries were prepared and TCR repertoires were sequenced by different laboratories using diverse techniques, in order to increase sequencing depth and limit assay-specific biases. Leukapheresis yielded between about 0.85 and 9.5 billion PBMCs per donor. Per donor, three plates each were used for CD4 naive and CD4 memory, two for CD8 naive, and one for CD8 memory. Blood TCR repertoires of about five healthy adults were deeply sequenced to estimate repertoire size and the extent of clonotype sharing between individuals.

Results and caveats for the whole study, not just this receptor: Even with the large sequencing depth, rarefaction of the sorted-subset datasets indicated that sequencing was incomplete. Based on pairwise subsampling, the degree of clonotype sharing among donors was expected to be affected by sequencing depth. Naive subsets generally had larger estimated clonotype richness than memory subsets. The genetic and exposure-history diversity represented was limited by the small number of donors. About 5% of naive CD4, 3.5% of naive CD8, approximately 2.2% of memory CD4, and 0.4% of memory CD8 clonotypes were shared across a few donors. Compared with non-shared clonotypes, the clonotypes found in all four sorted-subset donors had higher generation probabilities. Sampling was restricted to blood, and TCR repertoires in tissue are likely to differ from TCR repertoires in blood.

The sample consisted of naive CD8+ T cells sorted from blood. This specimen's cell subset or site label, per the study, means: CD45RA+CCR7+. The rearrangement joined TRBV7-2 to TRBJ2-3, with 11 bases matching TRBD2. This clonotype was obtained from a man aged 25 to 40 in good health. The sequence in DNA is TGTGCCAGCAGCTTACTAGCGGGAGGCCCCACAGATACGCAGTATTTT. This codes for CASSLLAGGPTDTQYF.